This T cell receptor (beta chain) was documented in a study of blood T cell repertoires in COVID-19. About the study: From the United States, Italy and Spain came samples of acute and convalescent COVID-19. The analysed material was cDNA or gDNA that came from T cells, B-cell-depleted T cells, or PBMCs.

In the original workflow: Amplifying reference gene primers gave estimates of nucleated cell counts. Produced via immunoSEQ multiplex PCR; TCRdb's table is partial and in-frame only. The DNA gave D and trimming, while V, J and clone size come from that table. The table lists tens of thousands of clones, 80% to 85% of them singletons. Germline loops: CDR1 SGHRS, CDR2 YFSETQ. CDR3 size: 16 residues. The trim removed 4 bases at V and 2 bases at J, leaving 5 bases unmatched. The count of this clone is one. This chain links TRBV5-1 with TRBJ2-3; 12 bases map to TRBD2. What was sequenced was peripheral blood. This clonotype was sampled from a woman at least 80 years old with active or convalescent COVID-19. CDR3 amino acids: CASSPRLAGATDTQYF. DNA of the CDR3: TGCGCCAGCAGCCCCCGACTAGCGGGGGCCACAGATACGCAGTATTTT.